A selection of T cell receptor beta chains follows, all from one sample in a study of CD8 T cells in Susac syndrome. Each CDR3 protein is one row after TCRdb ran MiXCR on the immunoSEQ multiplex PCR reads. The table lists 200,000 to 250,000 distinct CDR3 sequences, around 93% of them singletons. Sample: CD4+ T cells from PBMCs. Receptors were obtained from a human donor with multiple sclerosis. Both conserved end residues are part of each CDR3. Each record gives: clone size, J gene, D gene, V gene, CDR3 protein, CDR3 DNA. A D gene is named only where the DNA matches it firmly. Expanded clones are given a class, and other clones once, few, many or no size at all.

clone_size: .
j_call: TRBJ1-2
d_call: .
v_call: TRBV2
cdr3_aa: CASRYSLVRGYTF
cdr3_nt: TGTGCCAGCCGGTACAGCTTAGTAAGGGGCTACACCTTC

clone_size: .
j_call: TRBJ2-3
d_call: .
v_call: TRBV7-2
cdr3_aa: CASSLSTWAAAGTQYF
cdr3_nt: TGTGCCAGCAGCTTATCGACCTGGGCAGCTGCGGGTACGCAGTATTTT

clone_size: .
j_call: TRBJ1-2
d_call: .
v_call: TRBV20-1
cdr3_aa: CSARDRVYGYTF
cdr3_nt: TGCAGTGCTAGAGACAGGGTGTATGGCTACACCTTC

clone_size: .
j_call: TRBJ2-2
d_call: .
v_call: TRBV27
cdr3_aa: CASSRDGANTGELFF
cdr3_nt: TGTGCCAGCAGTCGGGACGGCGCGAACACCGGGGAGCTGTTTTTT

clone_size: .
j_call: TRBJ2-2
d_call: .
v_call: TRBV29-1
cdr3_aa: CSVDLGHTGELFF
cdr3_nt: TGCAGCGTTGATCTAGGGCACACCGGGGAGCTGTTTTTT

clone_size: .
j_call: TRBJ2-7
d_call: .
v_call: TRBV14
cdr3_aa: CASSQGPGVTYEQYF
cdr3_nt: TGTGCCAGCAGCCAAGGTCCCGGGGTAACCTACGAGCAGTACTTC

clone_size: once
j_call: TRBJ2-3
d_call: TRBD1
v_call: TRBV19
cdr3_aa: CASSIRQGGSGTDTQYF
cdr3_nt: TGTGCCAGCTCTATCCGACAGGGGGGTAGTGGCACAGATACGCAGTATTTT

clone_size: .
j_call: TRBJ1-2
d_call: .
v_call: TRBV29-1
cdr3_aa: CSALKELARGYTF
cdr3_nt: TGCAGCGCCTTAAAGGAGTTAGCCCGCGGCTACACCTTC

clone_size: .
j_call: TRBJ1-5
d_call: TRBD1
v_call: TRBV4-1
cdr3_aa: CASSQYQTGARNQPQHF
cdr3_nt: TGCGCCAGCAGCCAGTACCAGACAGGGGCTCGCAATCAACCCCAGCATTTT

clone_size: .
j_call: TRBJ2-3
d_call: .
v_call: TRBV12-3/TRBV12-4
cdr3_aa: CASSYRESTDTQYF
cdr3_nt: TGTGCCAGCAGTTACAGGGAGTCCACAGATACGCAGTATTTT

clone_size: .
j_call: TRBJ1-2
d_call: .
v_call: TRBV3-1
cdr3_aa: CASSQGSARAGKDYGYTF
cdr3_nt: TGTGCCAGCAGCCAAGGATCGGCTCGGGCAGGGAAGGACTATGGCTACACCTTC

clone_size: .
j_call: TRBJ2-3
d_call: .
v_call: TRBV9
cdr3_aa: CASSARTTTDTQYF
cdr3_nt: TGTGCCAGCAGCGCCCGGACCACCACAGATACGCAGTATTTT

clone_size: .
j_call: TRBJ1-2
d_call: TRBD1
v_call: TRBV15
cdr3_aa: CATSVDRGRGYTF
cdr3_nt: TGTGCCACCAGCGTAGACAGGGGTCGAGGCTACACCTTC

clone_size: .
j_call: TRBJ1-1
d_call: .
v_call: TRBV29-1
cdr3_aa: CSVARGGSEVTEAFF
cdr3_nt: TGCAGCGTTGCCCGAGGGGGAAGTGAGGTCACTGAAGCTTTCTTT

clone_size: .
j_call: TRBJ1-2
d_call: .
v_call: TRBV9
cdr3_aa: CASSSDGGIGGYTF
cdr3_nt: TGTGCCAGCAGCTCGGACGGGGGAATTGGTGGCTACACCTTC

clone_size: .
j_call: TRBJ2-5
d_call: TRBD1
v_call: TRBV3-1
cdr3_aa: CASSQPGQGRETQYF
cdr3_nt: TGTGCCAGCAGCCAACCGGGACAGGGAAGAGAGACCCAGTACTTC

clone_size: .
j_call: TRBJ1-2
d_call: .
v_call: TRBV20-1
cdr3_aa: CSARSTPGGDYGYTF
cdr3_nt: TGCAGTGCTAGGAGTACTCCGGGGGGCGACTATGGCTACACCTTC

clone_size: .
j_call: TRBJ2-7
d_call: .
v_call: TRBV12-5
cdr3_aa: CASGLGGYEQYF
cdr3_nt: TGTGCTAGTGGACTAGGGGGCTACGAGCAGTACTTC

clone_size: .
j_call: TRBJ1-1
d_call: .
v_call: TRBV11-1
cdr3_aa: CASSSQVGGTEAFF
cdr3_nt: TGTGCCAGCAGCTCACAGGTCGGCGGCACTGAAGCTTTCTTT

clone_size: .
j_call: TRBJ1-1
d_call: TRBD1
v_call: TRBV20-1
cdr3_aa: CSARQGPQNTEAFF
cdr3_nt: TGCAGTGCCAGACAGGGACCGCAGAACACTGAAGCTTTCTTT